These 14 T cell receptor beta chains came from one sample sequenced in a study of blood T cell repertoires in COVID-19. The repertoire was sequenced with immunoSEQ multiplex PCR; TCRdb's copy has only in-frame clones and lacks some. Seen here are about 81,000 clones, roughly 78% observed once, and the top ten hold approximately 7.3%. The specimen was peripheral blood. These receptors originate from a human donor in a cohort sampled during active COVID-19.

DNA of the CDR3: TGCGCCAGCAGCCAGGGGACACAAAGGGGCACCGGGGAGCTGTTTTTT. It specifies CASSQGTQRGTGELFF. This chain connects TRBV5-1 to TRBJ2-2; perhaps TRBD1 as D (6 bases). CDR1 is SGHRS, CDR2 YFSETQ, per germline. There are 16 residues in the CDR3. The V end lost 4 bases, the J end lost 4 bases, and 17 bases lay between the germline ends.

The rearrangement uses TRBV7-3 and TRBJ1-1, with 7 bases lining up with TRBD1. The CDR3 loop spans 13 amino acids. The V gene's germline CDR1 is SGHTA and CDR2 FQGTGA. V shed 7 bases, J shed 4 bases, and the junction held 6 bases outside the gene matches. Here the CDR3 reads CASTQEGATEAFF. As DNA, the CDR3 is TGTGCCAGCACCCAAGAGGGGGCCACTGAAGCTTTCTTT. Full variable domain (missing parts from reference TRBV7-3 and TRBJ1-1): GAGVSQTPSNKVTEKGKYVELRCDPISGHTALYWYRQSLGQGPEFLIYFQGTGAADDSGLPNDRFFAVRPEGSVSTLKIQRTERGDSAVYLCASTQEGATEAFFGQGTRLTVV.

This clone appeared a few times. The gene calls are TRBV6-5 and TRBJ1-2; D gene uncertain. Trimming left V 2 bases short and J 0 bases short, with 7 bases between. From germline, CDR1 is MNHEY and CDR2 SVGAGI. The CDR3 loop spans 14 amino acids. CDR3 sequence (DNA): TGTGCCAGCAGTTACGCGACAACTAACTATGGCTACACCTTC. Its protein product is CASSYATTNYGYTF.

The CDR3 protein is CASNNPGQGFQETQYF. The CDR3 region has the DNA TGTGCCAGTAATAACCCGGGACAGGGCTTTCAAGAGACCCAGTACTTC. V and J are TRBV19 and TRBJ2-5; 9 bases map to TRBD1. V lost 7 bases to trimming and J lost 2 bases; unmatched junction nucleotides: 11. This CDR3 has 16 residues. Germline CDR1 is LNHDA and CDR2 is SQIVND (reference sequence).

DNA for the CDR3: TGTGCCAGCAGTTACTGGGCAGGGAACTCCTATAATTCACCCCTCCACTTT. Its protein is CASSYWAGNSYNSPLHF. V gene TRBV6-2 or TRBV6-3 combines with J gene TRBJ1-6, with D perhaps TRBD1 (5 bases). Trimming left V 1 base short and J 0 bases short, with 10 bases between. Per germline, CDR1 MNHEY and CDR2 SVGEGT. CDR3 size: 17 residues.

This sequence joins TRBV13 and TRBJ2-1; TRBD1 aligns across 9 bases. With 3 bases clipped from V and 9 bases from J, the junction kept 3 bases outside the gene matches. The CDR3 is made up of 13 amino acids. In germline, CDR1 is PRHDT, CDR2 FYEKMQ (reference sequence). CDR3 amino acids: CASSFTGGGEQFF. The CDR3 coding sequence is TGTGCCAGCAGCTTTACAGGGGGCGGTGAGCAGTTCTTC.

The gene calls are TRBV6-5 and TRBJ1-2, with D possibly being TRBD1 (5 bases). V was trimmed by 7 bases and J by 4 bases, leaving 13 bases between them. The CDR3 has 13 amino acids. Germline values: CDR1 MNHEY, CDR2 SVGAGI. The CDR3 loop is CASKTRAFYGYTF. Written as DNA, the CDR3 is TGTGCCAGCAAGACCAGGGCTTTCTATGGCTACACCTTC.

CDR3 nucleotide sequence: TGTGCCAGCAGCACAGGGCCCAATCAGCCCCAGCATTTT. Translation: CASSTGPNQPQHF. The V and J genes are TRBV12-3 or TRBV12-4 and TRBJ1-5; D is possibly TRBD1 (6 bases). The length of the CDR3 is 13 residues. V dropped 6 bases and J dropped 3 bases, with 9 bases sitting between them.

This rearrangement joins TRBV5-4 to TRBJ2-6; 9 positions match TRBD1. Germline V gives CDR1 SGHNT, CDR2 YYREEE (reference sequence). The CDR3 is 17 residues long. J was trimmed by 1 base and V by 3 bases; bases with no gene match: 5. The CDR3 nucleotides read TGTGCCAGCAGCTCCCGGGACAGGGTTTCTGGGGCCAACGTCCTGACTTTC. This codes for CASSSRDRVSGANVLTF.

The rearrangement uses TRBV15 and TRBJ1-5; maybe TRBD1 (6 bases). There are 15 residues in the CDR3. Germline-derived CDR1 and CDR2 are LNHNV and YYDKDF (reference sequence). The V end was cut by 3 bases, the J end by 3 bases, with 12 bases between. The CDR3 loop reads CATSREQGTNQPQHF. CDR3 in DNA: TGTGCCACCAGCAGGGAGCAGGGGACCAATCAGCCCCAGCATTTT.

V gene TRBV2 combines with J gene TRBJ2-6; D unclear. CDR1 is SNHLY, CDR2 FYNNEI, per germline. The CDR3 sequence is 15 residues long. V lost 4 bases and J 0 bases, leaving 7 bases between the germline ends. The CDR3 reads CASSVDNSGANVLTF. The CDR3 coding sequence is TGTGCCAGCAGTGTCGACAACTCTGGGGCCAACGTCCTGACTTTC.

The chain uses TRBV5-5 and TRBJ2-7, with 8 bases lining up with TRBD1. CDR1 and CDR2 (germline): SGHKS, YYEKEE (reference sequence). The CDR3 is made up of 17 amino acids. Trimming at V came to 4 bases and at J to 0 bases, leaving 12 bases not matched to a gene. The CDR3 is CASSLTQGADISYEQYF. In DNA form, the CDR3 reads TGTGCCAGCAGCCTCACCCAGGGGGCCGATATCTCCTACGAGCAGTACTTC.

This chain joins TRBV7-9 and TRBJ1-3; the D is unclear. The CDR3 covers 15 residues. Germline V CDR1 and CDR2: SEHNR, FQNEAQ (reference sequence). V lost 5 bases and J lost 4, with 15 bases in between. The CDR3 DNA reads TGTGCCAGCAGCCCGCCTCCCCGACTGGGAAACACCATATATTTT. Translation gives CASSPPPRLGNTIYF.

CDR3 coding DNA: TGTGCCAGTATCCCCTCTATACGGCGGGACACTGAAGCTTTCTTT. It specifies CASIPSIRRDTEAFF. This chain links TRBV19 with TRBJ1-1; D uncertain. Trimming stripped 7 bases from V and 3 bases from J, with 18 bases between. Germline lookup yields CDR1 LNHDA and CDR2 SQIVND (reference sequence). This CDR3 comprises 15 residues.